This is a list of T cell receptor beta chains from one sample in a study of T cells in Graves' hyperthyroidism and ophthalmopathy. TCRdb redid the calling of the multiplex PCR reads with MiXCR, one entry per CDR3 protein. The sample contains hundreds of thousands of distinct CDR3 sequences, about 35% of which appear only once. Specimen: blood. The origin of the receptors is a woman in her thirties or forties with Graves' hyperthyroidism. The CDR3 runs from the conserved cysteine through the conserved F or W. D genes are given only for firm matches. Not every row has a clone size; where given, it reads once, few, many or a size class.

TRBV7-2	.	few	TRBJ2-7	TGTGCCAGCAGCTTAAACCCGGGGCAGGGTGGCAAGCAGTACTTC	CASSLNPGQGGKQYF
TRBV29-1	.	many	TRBJ2-7	TGCAGCGTTGGGAGGACGGACGAGCAGTACTTC	CSVGRTDEQYF
TRBV5-4	TRBD1	.	TRBJ2-2	TGTGCCAGCAGCCAAAGACAGGGGCCATTAGGGTTTGAGCTGTTTTTT	CASSQRQGPLGFELFF
TRBV19	.	few	TRBJ2-6	TGTGCCAGTAGTTTTGGTCTTTGGGATCCTGGGGCCAACGTCCTGACTTTC	CASSFGLWDPGANVLTF
TRBV19	TRBD2	.	TRBJ2-5	TGTGCCTGGTCTAGCGGGAGGGCCGGTGAGACCCAGTACTTC	CAWSSGRAGETQYF
TRBV12-5	.	few	TRBJ2-5	TGTGCTAGTGGTTCCGGGACCGCCGAAGAGACCCAGTACTTC	CASGSGTAEETQYF
TRBV13	.	many	TRBJ1-6	TGTGCCAGCAGCCCCGGGGGCGCTTATAATTCACCCCTCCACTTT	CASSPGGAYNSPLHF
TRBV5-4	.	many	TRBJ2-7	TGTGCCAGCAGCTTAGATGAAGGCTACGAGCAGTACTTC	CASSLDEGYEQYF
TRBV12-3/TRBV12-4	.	.	TRBJ1-2	TGTGCCAGCAGTTTAGCGGTCACTGCGCGTGGCTACACCTTC	CASSLAVTARGYTF
TRBV6-6	.	.	TRBJ1-2	TGTGCCAGCAGTTTCTGGGGGGAGGTCGATGGCTACACCTTC	CASSFWGEVDGYTF
TRBV6-5	.	many	TRBJ1-1	TGTGCCAGCAGTTATCGCCCTTACACTGAAGCTTTCTTT	CASSYRPYTEAFF
TRBV7-2	TRBD2	.	TRBJ2-7	TGTGCCAGCAGCTCGGGACTAGCGGGGAACTGGTTCGACGAGCAGTACTTC	CASSSGLAGNWFDEQYF
TRBV19	.	many	TRBJ1-5	TGTGCCAGTAGACGACAGTCCAATCAGCCCCAGCATTTT	CASRRQSNQPQHF
TRBV19	TRBD1	few	TRBJ1-5	TGTGCCAGTAGTATCCACCGGGACAGGTCTCCCAATCAGCCCCAGCATTTT	CASSIHRDRSPNQPQHF
TRBV20-1	TRBD1	.	TRBJ2-5	TGCAGTGCTAGCCGGACAGGGGGAGAGACCCAGTACTTC	CSASRTGGETQYF
TRBV7-2	TRBD1	many	TRBJ1-6	TGTGCCAGCAGCTTCGTTCGAGTTACCGGGACAGTGGGTAATTCACCCCTCCACTTT	CASSFVRVTGTVGNSPLHF
TRBV6-1	TRBD1	few	TRBJ1-6	TGTGCCAGCAGGGGGACAGGGAGGTCTGGGTATAATTCACCCCTCCACTTT	CASRGTGRSGYNSPLHF
TRBV19	.	.	TRBJ1-5	TGTGCCAGTAGTGTAGGGCCCAGGCAGCCCCAGCATTTT	CASSVGPRQPQHF
TRBV5-1	TRBD1	.	TRBJ1-2	TGCGCCAGCAGCTCCCTGACAGGGAGGGCCTATGGCTACACCTTC	CASSSLTGRAYGYTF
TRBV7-8	TRBD1	.	TRBJ1-1	TGTGCCAGCAGCAGTCAGGGGGCTCGGTTTGCTGAAGCTTTCTTT	CASSSQGARFAEAFF
TRBV7-8	.	many	TRBJ1-4	TGTGCCAGCAGCTTAGCTTCAGGGTCTGAAAAACTGTTTTTT	CASSLASGSEKLFF
TRBV6-5	TRBD2	.	TRBJ2-7	TGTGCCAGCTGTTTGACTAGCGGGGGTGTGGAGCAGTACTTC	CASCLTSGGVEQYF
TRBV2	TRBD1	many	TRBJ2-5	TGTGCCAGCAGTGAAGGGACAGGGGAAGAGACCCAGTACTTC	CASSEGTGEETQYF
TRBV29-1	TRBD1	.	TRBJ1-1	TGCAGCCGCCAGAGGACAGGCGCGTCCACTGAAGCTTTCTTT	CSRQRTGASTEAFF
TRBV20-1	.	.	TRBJ1-1	TGCAGTCCCGACACTGAAGCTTTCTTT	CSPDTEAFF
TRBV20-1	TRBD1	once	TRBJ1-3	TGCAGTGCTAGTACCACCGGGACAGGGGGCTGGGGAAACACCATATATTTT	CSASTTGTGGWGNTIYF
TRBV7-9	TRBD1	few	TRBJ1-1	TGTGCCAGCAGCTTAGATGGTGACAGGGCTAACACTGAAGCTTTCTTT	CASSLDGDRANTEAFF
TRBV2	.	few	TRBJ1-5	TGTGCCAGCAGCGTACGGGAGACGTCTCAGCCCCAGCATTTT	CASSVRETSQPQHF
TRBV9	.	many	TRBJ1-5	TGTGCCAGCAGCCCGAACCTCGCGGGAGGTCAGCCCCAGCATTTT	CASSPNLAGGQPQHF
TRBV25-1	TRBD1	.	TRBJ2-2	TGTGCCAGCAGATCCGGGACAGGCCCCACCGGGGAGCTGTTTTTT	CASRSGTGPTGELFF
TRBV7-9	TRBD1	.	TRBJ1-5	TGTGCCAGCAGCAGCCGACCGGGACAGGGGGGACAGCCCCAGCATTTT	CASSSRPGQGGQPQHF
TRBV6-5	.	many	TRBJ1-6	TGTGCCAGCAGTTACTCTGGGAGGGATTCACCCCTCCACTTT	CASSYSGRDSPLHF
TRBV3-1	.	few	TRBJ1-1	TGTGCCAGCAGCCAAGAGGGGGGGGGAGGGAACACTGAAGCTTTCTTT	CASSQEGGGGNTEAFF
TRBV7-8	.	few	TRBJ1-5	TGTGCCAGCAGCTTAGCGAGAGGGGCAGTTAATCAGCCCCAGCATTTT	CASSLARGAVNQPQHF
TRBV12-3/TRBV12-4	.	few	TRBJ2-7	TGTGCCAGCAGACTCCAGGGTTTCTACGAGCAGTACTTC	CASRLQGFYEQYF
TRBV11-2	TRBD1	few	TRBJ1-1	TGTGCCAGCAGCTTGGCAACAGGGGGTGGTGAAGCTTTCTTT	CASSLATGGGEAFF
TRBV7-9	TRBD1	many	TRBJ1-5	TGTGCCAGCAGCTTTGGACAGGGGAGCCAGCCCCAGCATTTT	CASSFGQGSQPQHF
TRBV10-3	TRBD2	many	TRBJ2-7	TGTGCCATCCGTAGCGGGAGTGGTTCCTACGAGCAGTACTTC	CAIRSGSGSYEQYF
TRBV27	.	.	TRBJ2-7	TGTGCCAGCAGCACCCACCTTGGGAGGGGGCCCTACGAGCAGTACTTC	CASSTHLGRGPYEQYF
TRBV5-1	.	.	TRBJ1-2	TGCGCCAGCAGCTTGGATGGGACGGGACCCCAAATGAGCTACACCTTC	CASSLDGTGPQMSYTF
TRBV13	.	.	TRBJ1-4	TGTGCCAGCAGCTTTGGGCGGAGAGGCGAAAAACTGTTTTTT	CASSFGRRGEKLFF
TRBV12-3/TRBV12-4	.	.	TRBJ1-4	TGTGCCAGCAGTTTAGGTGGTGCAGGGTTGGGTGAAAAACTGTTTTTT	CASSLGGAGLGEKLFF